The 5 T cell receptor beta chains given below trace back to one sample, sequenced in a study of control samples from healthy donors and cancer patients. Method: immunoSEQ multiplex PCR; TCRdb's copy keeps in-frame clones and lacks some. The sample lists roughly 220,000 clones, 85% to 95% occurring once. Sample: blood. The receptors shown here come from a man aged 50 or older in good health.

This clone was seen once. The J gene is TRBJ1-5, the V gene TRBV15; a possible D gene is TRBD1 (6 bases). The germline V gene encodes CDR1 LNHNV and CDR2 YYDKDF (reference sequence). The CDR3 runs 15 residues. V was shortened by 0 bases and J by 5 bases, with 11 bases between the two germline ends. CDR3 loop: CATSRDPQGDQPQHF. Written as DNA, the CDR3 is TGTGCCACCAGCAGAGATCCACAGGGTGATCAGCCCCAGCATTTT.

This clone was recorded once. The CDR3 coding sequence is TGCGCCAGCGCCGGTGGCAGGGGTTTGGATGAGCAGTTCTTC. Translated: CASAGGRGLDEQFF. The gene calls are TRBV5-1 and TRBJ2-1, with a tentative D call TRBD1 (6 bases). The CDR3 sequence is 14 residues long. Trimming removed 7 bases from V and 8 bases from J, with 19 bases in between. Germline CDR1 and CDR2: SGHRS and YFSETQ.

V gene TRBV15 combines with J gene TRBJ2-7, with a possible D match to TRBD1 (5 bases). The CDR3 is 12 amino acids. Germline lookup yields CDR1 LNHNV and CDR2 YYDKDF (reference sequence). V was cut by 0 bases and J by 6 bases, with 6 bases left in between. The CDR3, as DNA: TGTGCCACCAGCAGAGATCAGGGCGAGCAGTACTTC. Protein product: CATSRDQGEQYF.

Comment on this clone: Other DNA sequences of this sample code for an identical CDR3. The CDR3 loop reads CASSRGPGNTIYF. The CDR3 DNA reads TGTGCCAGCAGCCGTGGACCTGGAAACACCATATATTTT. The J gene is TRBJ1-3, the V gene TRBV6-5; no reliable D call. The CDR3 spans 13 residues. Trimming stripped 6 bases from V and 2 bases from J, with 8 bases between. The germline V gene has CDR1 MNHEY and CDR2 SVGAGI.

V and J are TRBV10-3 and TRBJ1-2, with 11 bases identical to TRBD1. Losses at the gene ends were 1 base for V and 8 bases for J; bases not matched to a gene: 6. The CDR3 loop spans 15 amino acids. The germline gives CDR1 ENHRY, CDR2 SYGVKD. The CDR3 DNA reads TGTGCCATCAGTGAGTTACCGGGACAGGGGGTCGGCTACACCTTC. Amino acid sequence: CAISELPGQGVGYTF.